Listed below are T cell receptor beta chains from one sample, sequenced in a study of blood T cells in healthy people across ages. TCRdb passed the 5' RACE reads through MiXCR, listing each CDR3 protein once. The sample has about 1.5 million distinct CDR3 sequences; roughly 40% are singletons. Sequencing was carried out using blood. The receptors shown here come from a woman under 30 in good health. The CDR3 runs from the conserved cysteine through the conserved F or W. D genes are given only for firm matches. Clone size, where shown, is once, few, many, or a class for clones that have expanded.

J gene | D gene | clone size | V gene | CDR3 DNA | CDR3 protein
TRBJ2-3 | TRBD2 | few | TRBV7-2 | TGTGCCAGCAGCCTACGACTAGCGGGACCCTCCCGGGGAGATACGCAGTATTTT | CASSLRLAGPSRGDTQYF
TRBJ2-7 | . | . | TRBV2 | TGTGCCAGCGCAGAGGAGTATCTTGGGTCCTACGAGCAGTACTTC | CASAEEYLGSYEQYF
TRBJ2-7 | TRBD1 | . | TRBV7-9 | TGTGCCAGCAGCGTAGAAGCCAGGGGGTCCGAGCAGTACTTC | CASSVEARGSEQYF
TRBJ2-7 | . | few | TRBV6-5 | TGTGCCAGCAGTTTGTCGCCAGACTACGAGCAGTACTTC | CASSLSPDYEQYF
TRBJ2-1 | . | many | TRBV14 | TGTGCCAGCAGCCAAACGGGCCCGATCTACAATGAGCAGTTCTTC | CASSQTGPIYNEQFF
TRBJ2-3 | TRBD2 | . | TRBV18 | TGTGCCAGCTCATCGGGACTAGCGTTGAGCACAGATACGCAGTATTTT | CASSSGLALSTDTQYF
TRBJ2-7 | . | few | TRBV6-6 | TGTGCCAGCAGTTACGACAGGGCTAGCGAGTTCTACGAGCAGTACTTC | CASSYDRASEFYEQYF
TRBJ2-1 | . | . | TRBV7-9 | TGTGCCAGCAGCTCCAGGTTGGATGAGCAGTTCTTC | CASSSRLDEQFF
TRBJ2-7 | TRBD2 | . | TRBV29-1 | TGCAGCGTTGAAGGTGGACTAGCGGGGGGGAACGAGCAGTACTTC | CSVEGGLAGGNEQYF
TRBJ2-7 | TRBD2 | few | TRBV27 | TGTGCCAGCAGCCGTGGGACTAGCGGATACGAGCAGTACTTC | CASSRGTSGYEQYF
TRBJ2-7 | TRBD2 | . | TRBV30 | TGTGCCTGGAGGACTAGCGGGAGTAAATTCAACGAGCAGTACTTC | CAWRTSGSKFNEQYF
TRBJ2-3 | TRBD2 | few | TRBV24-1 | TGTGCCACCAGTGATACCCGACTAGCGGGAGATACGCAGTATTTT | CATSDTRLAGDTQYF
TRBJ2-1 | TRBD1 | few | TRBV2 | TGTGCCAGCAGTGAATCGGGACAGGGGTACCGTGAGCAGTTCTTC | CASSESGQGYREQFF
TRBJ1-5 | . | . | TRBV6-2/TRBV6-3 | TGTGCCAGCAGTTACGGCTCAGGGGAGTATGGCAATCAGCCCCAGCATTTT | CASSYGSGEYGNQPQHF
TRBJ1-3 | . | . | TRBV27 | TGTGCCAGCAGTTTGTTCGGGGGGGTATCTGGAAACACCATATATTTT | CASSLFGGVSGNTIYF
TRBJ1-5 | . | . | TRBV7-9 | TGTGCCAGCAACGAGGGGAATCAGCCCCAGCATTTT | CASNEGNQPQHF
TRBJ2-1 | . | . | TRBV30 | TGTGCCTGGAGTGTACCCGCAGCGGAGCAGTTCTTC | CAWSVPAAEQFF
TRBJ2-7 | . | many | TRBV10-3 | TGTGCCATCAGCCAACAGGGTTACGAGCAGTACTTC | CAISQQGYEQYF
TRBJ2-5 | . | few | TRBV4-2 | TGTGCCAGCAGCCAAGAACTCTTGGACAGAACTATGGAGACCCAGTACTTC | CASSQELLDRTMETQYF
TRBJ2-3 | . | few | TRBV20-1 | TGCAGTGCTCCTCCCGGGGTCACAGATACGCAGTATTTT | CSAPPGVTDTQYF
TRBJ2-3 | . | few | TRBV4-1 | TGCGCCAGCAGCAAACCAGGGGGGCGCACAGATACGCAGTATTTT | CASSKPGGRTDTQYF
TRBJ2-3 | . | . | TRBV20-1 | TGCAGTGCTCGCTCTCCACGGGACACAGATACGCAGTATTTT | CSARSPRDTDTQYF
TRBJ1-1 | . | . | TRBV12-3/TRBV12-4 | TGTGCCAGCAGTTTAAAAGTCCCTGGTTTGGGCACTGAAGCTTTCTTT | CASSLKVPGLGTEAFF
TRBJ2-6 | TRBD2 | . | TRBV12-3/TRBV12-4 | TGTGCCAGCAGTCGGACTGGCGGGGGGGCTTCGGGGGCCAACGTCCTGACTTTC | CASSRTGGGASGANVLTF
TRBJ2-5 | . | . | TRBV20-1 | TGCAGTGCTAGACCTTCGCCCACCTGGGGTGAGCAGTACTTC | CSARPSPTWGEQYF
TRBJ2-3 | . | many | TRBV6-6 | TGTGCCAGCGCCGGGCCCACAGATACGCAGTATTTT | CASAGPTDTQYF
TRBJ2-2 | TRBD1 | . | TRBV10-3 | TGTGCCATCAGAGACAGGGGCACCGGGGAGCTGTTTTTT | CAIRDRGTGELFF
TRBJ2-4 | TRBD1 | . | TRBV15 | TGTGCCACCAGCAAGGTCCGGGACAGGGCCATTCAGTACTTC | CATSKVRDRAIQYF
TRBJ1-5 | . | . | TRBV30 | TGTGCCTGGAGTGTGGGAGGGGCAGGTCAGCCCCAGCATTTT | CAWSVGGAGQPQHF
TRBJ2-5 | TRBD2 | few | TRBV29-1 | TGCAGCGCCGCGTCGACTAGCGGGGTAAAGACCCAGTACTTC | CSAASTSGVKTQYF
TRBJ2-7 | TRBD2 | many | TRBV4-2 | TGTGCCAGCAGCCAAGCCAGCGGGGGCAACTACGAGCAGTACTTC | CASSQASGGNYEQYF
TRBJ1-5 | . | few | TRBV7-6 | TGTGCCAGCAGCTTAGGGCCCGCGAGGAATCAGCCCCAGCATTTT | CASSLGPARNQPQHF